This TCR beta chain is from a study of regulatory T cells in long-lasting Graves disease. Study conclusions and caveats: Newly diagnosed Graves' patients had higher TCR diversity than persistent ones.

CDR3-region Arm-PCR and iRepertoire HTBI primers produced the TCR beta libraries. TCRdb re-called the multiplex PCR reads through MiXCR, storing one row per CDR3 protein. The sample holds about 660,000 distinct CDR3 sequences; roughly 30% are singletons and the top ten take roughly 41%. The time point is: persistent/refractory GD, antithyroid drugs over 5 years with positive TRAb. RNA from PBMCs was the source of the TCR library. Graves' disease diagnosis relied on American Thyroid Association guidelines. Of note for this clonotype: No antigen is known for it.

Sample: peripheral blood mononuclear cells (PBMCs), taken when the disease was refractory, from a patient treated with antithyroid drugs. The TCR originated in a female donor with Graves disease.

The CDR3 loop reads CASSQERQGNQPQHF. CDR3 DNA: TGTGCCAGCAGCCAAGAAAGACAGGGAAATCAGCCCCAGCATTTT. The chain couples TRBV14 to TRBJ1-5; 7 bases are shared with TRBD1. With V trimmed by 0 bases and J by 4 bases, 3 bases remained unmatched. Germline V gene sequence: CDR1 SGHDN, CDR2 FVKESK. This CDR3 contains 15 residues.